This entry lists 14 T cell receptor beta chains sequenced from one sample in a study of blood T cell repertoires in COVID-19. The method was immunoSEQ multiplex PCR; TCRdb's version includes in-frame clones alone and lacks a portion of them. Here the sample spans tens of thousands of clones, just under 85% being singletons. The material sequenced was peripheral blood. The receptors were gathered from a man aged 45-65 years with acute or convalescent COVID-19.

In nucleotides, the CDR3 is TGTGCCAGCAGCCGGACTAGCGAGGACTTACATACGCAGTATTTT. The encoded protein is CASSRTSEDLHTQYF. The chain carries TRBV6-5 and TRBJ2-3, with 9 bases identical to TRBD2. This CDR3 is 15 amino acids long. The trim removed 6 bases at V and 7 bases at J, leaving 11 bases unmatched. CDR1 is MNHEY, CDR2 SVGAGI, per germline.

The rearrangement links TRBV28 to TRBJ1-2; TRBD1 matches 8 bases. The CDR3 is made up of 14 amino acids. Germline CDR1 MDHEN, CDR2 SYDVKM. Trimming at V came to 4 bases and at J to 4 bases, leaving 5 bases not matched to a gene. The CDR3 DNA reads TGTGCCAGCAGTTATCCGGGACAGGTCTATGGCTACACCTTC. The encoded protein is CASSYPGQVYGYTF.

V and J are TRBV13 and TRBJ2-7; tentatively, D is TRBD1 (5 bases). V lost 2 bases and J 7 bases, leaving 18 bases between the germline ends. CDR1 is PRHDT, CDR2 FYEKMQ, per germline (reference sequence). There are 15 residues in the CDR3. CDR3 in DNA: TGTGCCAGCAGCTTATCCGGACAAGTGTTGGGTGAGCAGTACTTC. It is translated as CASSLSGQVLGEQYF.

This clone was observed a few times. The V and J genes are TRBV4-2 and TRBJ2-3; TRBD1 might be the D (5 bases). Germline CDR1 LGHNA, CDR2 YNFKEQ. V dropped 0 bases and J dropped 4 bases, with 20 bases sitting between them. The CDR3 consists of 18 residues. The CDR3: CASSQDWGPVGFADTQYF. The CDR3 nucleotides are TGTGCCAGCAGCCAAGATTGGGGCCCCGTGGGATTCGCAGATACGCAGTATTTT.

V is TRBV3-1 (or the pseudogene TRBV3-2) and J is TRBJ2-7; 7 bases are a match to TRBD1. The J segment lost 3 bases and the V segment lost 2 bases, leaving 4 bases of the junction unmatched. This CDR3 has 14 residues. Germline CDR1 reads LGHDT; CDR2 reads YNNKEL (reference sequence). The CDR3, as DNA: TGTGCCAGCAGCCAAAGGACAGGAGACTACGAGCAGTACTTC. Residues: CASSQRTGDYEQYF.

The chain recombines TRBV6-5 with TRBJ1-1, with 10 nucleotides matching TRBD1. Germline trimming cut 6 bases from V and 4 bases from J; bases unmatched to any gene: 5. CDR1 is MNHEY and CDR2 is SVGAGI in the germline V gene. This CDR3 comprises 14 residues. Written as DNA, the CDR3 is TGTGCCAGCAGCTTGGGACAGGGGTCCACTGAAGCTTTCTTT. Translating it yields CASSLGQGSTEAFF.

The chain links TRBV5-1 to TRBJ2-3; 11 nucleotides match TRBD2. The V gene end was trimmed by 2 bases and the J gene end by 9 bases; junction bases not matched to a gene: 11. CDR1 is SGHRS and CDR2 is YFSETQ in the germline V gene. CDR3 length equals 16 residues. DNA of the CDR3: TGCGCCAGCAGCTTTGGGGAGACTAGCGGGGCGAGCACGCAGTATTTT. It encodes CASSFGETSGASTQYF.

The chain links TRBV11-2 to TRBJ2-7; 9 nucleotides match TRBD1. Germline V gene lookup returns CDR1 SGHAT and CDR2 FQNNGV. CDR3 length equals 16 residues. The V segment lost 5 bases and the J segment 4 bases; nucleotides outside the gene matches: 12. CDR3 protein: CASSPGTGTGIYEQYF. The CDR3 nucleotides are TGTGCCAGCAGCCCGGGCACCGGGACAGGGATATACGAGCAGTACTTC.

The V and J genes are TRBV3-1 (or the pseudogene TRBV3-2) and TRBJ1-1; D might be TRBD1 (5 bases). This CDR3 comprises 15 residues. Germline V gene data show CDR1 as LGHDT and CDR2 as YNNKEL (reference sequence). Trimming took 8 bases from V and 0 from J, leaving 16 bases between them. The CDR3 region has the DNA TGTGCCAGCCAAAAGGGTAGGGGTATGAACACTGAAGCTTTCTTT. It specifies CASQKGRGMNTEAFF.

The chain has TRBV7-7 and TRBJ2-3; D may be TRBD2 (5 bases). This CDR3 has 15 residues. Looked up from germline, CDR1 is SSHAT and CDR2 is FNYEAQ (reference sequence). V lost 5 bases and J 0 bases, leaving 12 bases between the germline ends. CDR3 protein: CASSTGLASTDTQYF. The DNA for the CDR3 is TGTGCCAGCAGCACCGGACTCGCCAGCACAGATACGCAGTATTTT.

The chain couples TRBV10-2 to TRBJ1-1; 7 bases match TRBD1. This CDR3 has 16 amino acids. Per the germline V gene, CDR1 is WSHSY and CDR2 is SAAADI. V lost 6 bases, J lost 4 bases, and 14 bases stayed unmatched. CDR3 coding DNA: TGCGCCAGCAGCCCTCGGGACAGACGAAAGGGCACTGAAGCTTTCTTT. Translation: CASSPRDRRKGTEAFF.

This chain connects TRBV3-1 (or the pseudogene TRBV3-2) to TRBJ2-6; tentatively, D is TRBD2 (6 bases). Trimming cost V 7 bases and J 2 bases, with 12 bases left between them. The CDR3 consists of 15 residues. The germline V gene encodes CDR1 LGHDT and CDR2 YNNKEL (reference sequence). CDR3 DNA: TGTGCCAGCACTGGGGGAGGCGCTGGGGCCAACGTCCTGACTTTC. The encoded protein is CASTGGGAGANVLTF.

This rearrangement joins TRBV4-3 to TRBJ2-3; TRBD2 aligns across 9 bases. Germline trimming cut 0 bases from V and 3 bases from J; bases unmatched to any gene: 4. The CDR3 is made up of 16 amino acids. Germline CDR1 is LGHNA and CDR2 is YSLEER. The CDR3, as DNA: TGCGCCAGCAGCCAAGAAAGGCTAGCGGGGACAGATACGCAGTATTTT. It specifies CASSQERLAGTDTQYF.

The genes are TRBV2 and TRBJ1-4; perhaps TRBD1 as D (6 bases). Germline values: CDR1 SNHLY, CDR2 FYNNEI. Trimming removed 4 bases from V and 5 bases from J, with 11 bases in between. The CDR3 loop spans 14 amino acids. This CDR3 reads CASSVGAENEKLFF. The CDR3 DNA follows: TGTGCCAGCAGTGTGGGGGCGGAGAATGAAAAACTGTTTTTT.